This entry lists 11 T cell receptor beta chains sequenced from one sample in a study of cytomegalovirus exposure and HLA in healthy donors. The PCR employed 60 Vbeta primers together with 13 Jbeta primers. Here immunoSEQ multiplex PCR was the method, and the copy in TCRdb shows in-frame clones only, minus some. The table lists about 130,000 clones, over 75% of them singletons. The sample comprised PBMCs. The receptors stem from a male donor in good health and CMV-seropositive.

The gene calls are TRBV7-2 and TRBJ2-3; no reliable D call. The germline V gene has CDR1 SGHTA and CDR2 FQGNSA. This CDR3 has 13 amino acids. The germline V and J ends were trimmed by 7 bases and 5 bases, with 13 bases remaining between them. The CDR3 reads CASTINPVDTQYF. In DNA form, the CDR3 reads TGTGCCAGCACCATCAACCCAGTAGATACGCAGTATTTT.

The rearrangement links TRBV19 to TRBJ2-5; no firm D call. Per germline, CDR1 LNHDA and CDR2 SQIVND (reference sequence). V lost 5 bases and J 0 bases, leaving 7 bases between the germline ends. The CDR3 runs 13 residues. CDR3 region: CASSFGNQETQYF. The CDR3 DNA sequence: TGTGCCAGTAGTTTTGGCAACCAAGAGACCCAGTACTTC.

The chain is built from TRBV6-6 and TRBJ2-7; D is ambiguous. The CDR3 has 14 amino acids. Trimming pared 5 bases from V and 2 bases from J, leaving 13 bases between. CDR1 MNHNY and CDR2 SVGAGI come from the germline V gene (reference sequence). The CDR3 protein is CASSPPGRTYEQYF. CDR3 DNA: TGTGCCAGCAGTCCCCCTGGCAGGACCTACGAGCAGTACTTC.

V is TRBV11-2 and J is TRBJ2-1; maybe TRBD2 (6 bases). CDR3 length: 18 amino acids. V shed 1 base and J shed 0 bases, with 16 bases lying between them. CDR1 and CDR2 (germline): SGHAT, FQNNGV. The DNA of the CDR3 is TGTGCCAGCAGCTTAGGAAGCGGGCGGTACAGCTCCTACAATGAGCAGTTCTTC. Translation: CASSLGSGRYSSYNEQFF.

This chain links TRBV5-6 with TRBJ2-7; 11 bases are a match to TRBD1. This CDR3 region has 14 residues. The J segment lost 3 bases and the V segment lost 4 bases, leaving 3 bases of the junction unmatched. Germline CDR1 SGHDT, CDR2 YYEEEE. The CDR3: CASSNGTGGYEQYF. The DNA for the CDR3 is TGTGCCAGCAGCAACGGGACAGGGGGCTACGAGCAGTACTTC.

V usage is TRBV6-5 and J usage is TRBJ1-2; D possibly corresponds to TRBD1 (5 bases). The CDR3 consists of 14 residues. In germline, CDR1 is MNHEY, CDR2 SVGAGI. V shed 2 bases and J shed 6 bases, with 13 bases lying between them. The CDR3 nucleotides read TGTGCCAGCAGTTACCTCTCGGGGGTAGATGGCTACACCTTC. Amino acids: CASSYLSGVDGYTF.

The genes are TRBV20-1 and TRBJ2-7; 8 bases fit TRBD2. Germline-derived CDR1 and CDR2 are DFQATT and SNEGSKA (reference sequence). This CDR3 is built from 11 residues. The CDR3 protein is CSTPGGREQYF. The CDR3 region has the DNA TGCAGCACCCCGGGGGGGCGTGAGCAGTACTTC.

This sequence joins TRBV5-1 and TRBJ2-2, with D perhaps TRBD2 (5 bases). The V and J ends lost 2 bases and 4 bases respectively, with 12 bases between them. The CDR3 has 15 residues. CDR1 and CDR2 (germline): SGHRS, YFSETQ. CDR3 residues: CASSFRGFGTGELFF. In nucleotides, the CDR3 is TGCGCCAGCAGCTTCAGAGGGTTTGGCACCGGGGAGCTGTTTTTT.

Only a few counts were recorded for this clone. The gene calls are TRBV11-3 and TRBJ2-2, with 11 bases identical to TRBD1. The CDR3 totals 16 residues. The germline gives CDR1 SGHNT, CDR2 YENEEA. Trimming removed 1 base from V and 6 bases from J; junction bases left unmatched: 4. The CDR3 loop is CASSLAGQGASGELFF. CDR3 nucleotides: TGTGCCAGCAGCTTAGCAGGACAGGGGGCGTCCGGGGAGCTGTTTTTT.

J is TRBJ2-3 and V is TRBV6-1; 11 bases fit TRBD2. The CDR3 length is 15 residues. CDR1 is MNHNS, CDR2 SASEGT, per germline. Germline trimming cut 4 bases from V and 5 bases from J; bases unmatched to any gene: 5. CDR3 sequence (DNA): TGTGCCAGCAGTGGGCTTAGCGGGGGGGAAGATACGCAGTATTTT. This codes for CASSGLSGGEDTQYF.

This clone was detected a few times. J is TRBJ2-4 and V is TRBV11-2, with D possibly TRBD1 on 8 matching bases. Germline V gene data show CDR1 as SGHAT and CDR2 as FQNNGV. V was trimmed by 3 bases and J by 1 base, leaving 16 bases between them. This CDR3 has 17 residues. The CDR3 sequence is CASSFSLQGGAKNIQYF. The CDR3 DNA sequence: TGTGCCAGCAGCTTCTCCCTACAGGGGGGGGCCAAAAACATTCAGTACTTC.